The rows below give T cell receptor beta chains drawn from one sample of a study of blood T cell repertoires in COVID-19. Repertoires were generated with immunoSEQ multiplex PCR, while TCRdb's copy carries only in-frame clones and drops some. The sample comprises 86,000 or so clones, 91% of which are singletons, and 1.9% rests with the top ten. Sequenced: peripheral blood. All receptors derive from a woman between 50 and 59 years old in a cohort sampled during active COVID-19. Each CDR3 is given with its conserved first and last residue. D genes are given only for firm matches. Expanded clones are given a class, and other clones once, few, many or no size at all.

v_call	clone_size	d_call	j_call	cdr3_aa	cdr3_nt
TRBV12-5	-	-	TRBJ2-2	CASGSPPGVVELFF	TGTGCTAGTGGTTCCCCGCCGGGGGTAGTGGAGCTGTTTTTT
TRBV7-8	-	-	TRBJ2-1	CASSLDLNNEQFF	TGTGCCAGCAGCTTAGACTTAAACAATGAGCAGTTCTTC
TRBV5-1	-	-	TRBJ2-7	CASSWDSGGTYEQYF	TGCGCCAGCAGCTGGGATTCGGGGGGCACCTACGAGCAGTACTTC
TRBV7-2	-	-	TRBJ2-1	CASRPGGFNEQFF	TGTGCCAGCAGACCCGGGGGATTCAATGAGCAGTTCTTC
TRBV3-1/TRBV3-2	-	-	TRBJ2-5	CASSQGSPGLQETQYF	TGTGCCAGCAGCCAAGGCTCACCGGGACTCCAAGAGACCCAGTACTTC
TRBV4-1	-	-	TRBJ2-3	CASSQEHSTTDTQYF	TGCGCCAGCAGCCAAGAACACAGCACTACAGATACGCAGTATTTT
TRBV11-2	-	-	TRBJ2-1	CASSSPSLSSYNEQFF	TGTGCCAGCAGCTCCCCCTCTCTAAGCTCCTACAATGAGCAGTTCTTC
TRBV7-9	-	TRBD1	TRBJ2-7	CASSPRRDRETGQYF	TGTGCCAGCAGCCCAAGACGGGACAGAGAGACCGGGCAGTACTTC
TRBV29-1	-	-	TRBJ2-2	CSVELQGAGELFF	TGCAGCGTTGAGCTACAGGGCGCCGGGGAGCTGTTTTTT
TRBV15	-	-	TRBJ2-1	CATSRDKTQGLGQPFF	TGTGCCACCAGCAGAGATAAAACGCAGGGCCTGGGCCAACCCTTCTTC
TRBV2	-	-	TRBJ2-5	CASVPLGSGLQETQYF	TGTGCCAGCGTCCCCCTGGGTAGTGGACTGCAAGAGACCCAGTACTTC
TRBV7-9	-	-	TRBJ2-3	CASSSTLAPDTQYF	TGTGCCAGCAGCTCCACCCTAGCTCCCGATACGCAGTATTTT
TRBV19	-	TRBD1	TRBJ2-2	CASGTGGVRAGELFF	TGTGCCAGTGGAACAGGGGGCGTTCGCGCCGGGGAGCTGTTTTTT
TRBV6-5	-	-	TRBJ1-2	CASSPEWVANYGYTF	TGTGCCAGCAGCCCGGAGTGGGTAGCTAACTATGGCTACACCTTC
TRBV10-3	-	TRBD1	TRBJ2-2	CAISGHRGQDTGELFF	TGTGCCATCAGTGGGCACAGGGGGCAGGACACCGGGGAGCTGTTTTTT
TRBV6-5	-	TRBD1	TRBJ2-5	CASWPRDRVDETQYF	TGTGCCAGCTGGCCGCGGGACAGGGTTGATGAGACCCAGTACTTC
TRBV5-1	-	TRBD1	TRBJ2-5	CASSRLETGKETQYF	TGCGCCAGCAGCCGTCTCGAGACAGGGAAAGAGACCCAGTACTTC
TRBV2	once	TRBD1	TRBJ1-1	CASSVPGGNTEAFF	TGTGCCAGCAGTGTTCCAGGGGGGAACACTGAAGCTTTCTTT
TRBV3-1/TRBV3-2	-	-	TRBJ2-7	CASSHAGSSYEQYF	TGTGCCAGCAGCCATGCCGGGAGCTCCTACGAGCAGTACTTC
TRBV9	-	-	TRBJ2-1	CASSAPGTNEQFF	TGTGCCAGCAGCGCCCCCGGGACAAATGAGCAGTTCTTC
TRBV3-1/TRBV3-2	-	-	TRBJ1-2	CASSQDHNVFYGYTF	TGTGCCAGCAGCCAAGATCACAACGTATTCTATGGCTACACCTTC
TRBV4-1	-	-	TRBJ2-2	CASSQERGTGELFF	TGCGCCAGCAGCCAAGAAAGGGGAACCGGGGAGCTGTTTTTT
TRBV14	-	TRBD1	TRBJ2-4	CASSQDRDRGAKAKNIQYF	TGTGCCAGCAGCCAAGATCGAGACAGGGGAGCGAAAGCCAAAAACATTCAGTACTTC
TRBV5-4	once	TRBD2	TRBJ2-1	CASSFGAGTSYNEQFF	TGTGCCAGCAGCTTTGGAGCGGGGACCTCCTACAATGAGCAGTTCTTC
TRBV27	-	-	TRBJ2-1	CASSLLTQGGNYNEQFF	TGTGCCAGCAGTTTATTGACCCAGGGTGGGAATTACAATGAGCAGTTCTTC
TRBV7-2	-	-	TRBJ2-1	CASSHVPVNEQFF	TGTGCCAGCAGTCACGTGCCGGTAAATGAGCAGTTCTTC
TRBV4-2	-	-	TRBJ2-5	CASSQVGGKETQYF	TGTGCCAGCAGCCAAGTTGGGGGGAAGGAGACCCAGTACTTC
TRBV5-1	-	-	TRBJ2-7	CASSLERGSGEQYF	TGCGCCAGCAGCTTGGAGAGGGGGTCTGGCGAGCAGTACTTC
TRBV19	-	TRBD1	TRBJ2-3	CAISTGGIRADTQYF	TGTGCCATATCGACAGGGGGCATTCGGGCAGATACGCAGTATTTT
TRBV19	-	-	TRBJ1-1	CASRHGQMNTEAFF	TGTGCCAGTAGACACGGACAGATGAACACTGAAGCTTTCTTT
TRBV7-9	once	-	TRBJ1-3	CASSVGLTSGNTIYF	TGTGCCAGCAGCGTCGGACTGACCTCTGGAAACACCATATATTTT
TRBV5-1	-	-	TRBJ2-1	CASSFDREQFF	TGCGCCAGCAGCTTTGACAGAGAGCAGTTCTTC
TRBV5-4	-	-	TRBJ2-3	CASSLLQGTDTQYF	TGTGCCAGCAGCTTGTTGCAGGGGACAGATACGCAGTATTTT
TRBV3-1/TRBV3-2	-	TRBD1	TRBJ1-1	CASRYTGTGATEAFF	TGTGCCAGCAGGTACACGGGAACAGGGGCCACTGAAGCTTTCTTT
TRBV2	-	-	TRBJ1-6	CASRVRNVVNSPLHF	TGTGCCAGCAGAGTGAGGAACGTTGTGAATTCACCCCTCCACTTT
TRBV18	once	TRBD2	TRBJ2-1	CASSPPLAGDFEQFF	TGTGCCAGCTCACCACCTCTAGCGGGAGATTTTGAGCAGTTCTTC
TRBV5-5	many	TRBD1	TRBJ1-6	CASSPWTGPSSFPLHF	TGTGCCAGCAGCCCCTGGACAGGACCCTCGTCATTCCCCCTCCACTTT
TRBV12-3/TRBV12-4	-	-	TRBJ1-5	CASSLSGGQPQHF	TGTGCCAGCAGTTTATCCGGGGGTCAGCCCCAGCATTTT
TRBV14	-	-	TRBJ1-2	CASSQDRYGYTF	TGTGCCAGCAGCCAAGACCGCTATGGCTACACCTTC
TRBV6-6	-	-	TRBJ2-7	CASSYSMREQYF	TGTGCCAGCAGTTACTCGATGCGGGAGCAGTACTTC
TRBV7-8	-	-	TRBJ1-1	CASSLNTGNTEAFF	TGTGCCAGCAGCTTAAACACAGGGAACACTGAAGCTTTCTTT
TRBV7-9	-	TRBD1	TRBJ2-7	CASSLQGAYEQYF	TGTGCCAGCAGTTTACAGGGGGCCTACGAGCAGTACTTC
TRBV29-1	-	TRBD1	TRBJ1-1	CSVEGTGGWAFF	TGCAGCGTTGAGGGGACAGGAGGTTGGGCTTTCTTT
TRBV7-8	-	-	TRBJ1-5	CASSLARRERNQPQHF	TGTGCCAGCAGCTTAGCCCGCAGGGAAAGGAATCAGCCCCAGCATTTT
TRBV7-8	-	-	TRBJ1-3	CASSLGTGNTIYF	TGTGCCAGCAGTCTGGGCACTGGAAACACCATATATTTT